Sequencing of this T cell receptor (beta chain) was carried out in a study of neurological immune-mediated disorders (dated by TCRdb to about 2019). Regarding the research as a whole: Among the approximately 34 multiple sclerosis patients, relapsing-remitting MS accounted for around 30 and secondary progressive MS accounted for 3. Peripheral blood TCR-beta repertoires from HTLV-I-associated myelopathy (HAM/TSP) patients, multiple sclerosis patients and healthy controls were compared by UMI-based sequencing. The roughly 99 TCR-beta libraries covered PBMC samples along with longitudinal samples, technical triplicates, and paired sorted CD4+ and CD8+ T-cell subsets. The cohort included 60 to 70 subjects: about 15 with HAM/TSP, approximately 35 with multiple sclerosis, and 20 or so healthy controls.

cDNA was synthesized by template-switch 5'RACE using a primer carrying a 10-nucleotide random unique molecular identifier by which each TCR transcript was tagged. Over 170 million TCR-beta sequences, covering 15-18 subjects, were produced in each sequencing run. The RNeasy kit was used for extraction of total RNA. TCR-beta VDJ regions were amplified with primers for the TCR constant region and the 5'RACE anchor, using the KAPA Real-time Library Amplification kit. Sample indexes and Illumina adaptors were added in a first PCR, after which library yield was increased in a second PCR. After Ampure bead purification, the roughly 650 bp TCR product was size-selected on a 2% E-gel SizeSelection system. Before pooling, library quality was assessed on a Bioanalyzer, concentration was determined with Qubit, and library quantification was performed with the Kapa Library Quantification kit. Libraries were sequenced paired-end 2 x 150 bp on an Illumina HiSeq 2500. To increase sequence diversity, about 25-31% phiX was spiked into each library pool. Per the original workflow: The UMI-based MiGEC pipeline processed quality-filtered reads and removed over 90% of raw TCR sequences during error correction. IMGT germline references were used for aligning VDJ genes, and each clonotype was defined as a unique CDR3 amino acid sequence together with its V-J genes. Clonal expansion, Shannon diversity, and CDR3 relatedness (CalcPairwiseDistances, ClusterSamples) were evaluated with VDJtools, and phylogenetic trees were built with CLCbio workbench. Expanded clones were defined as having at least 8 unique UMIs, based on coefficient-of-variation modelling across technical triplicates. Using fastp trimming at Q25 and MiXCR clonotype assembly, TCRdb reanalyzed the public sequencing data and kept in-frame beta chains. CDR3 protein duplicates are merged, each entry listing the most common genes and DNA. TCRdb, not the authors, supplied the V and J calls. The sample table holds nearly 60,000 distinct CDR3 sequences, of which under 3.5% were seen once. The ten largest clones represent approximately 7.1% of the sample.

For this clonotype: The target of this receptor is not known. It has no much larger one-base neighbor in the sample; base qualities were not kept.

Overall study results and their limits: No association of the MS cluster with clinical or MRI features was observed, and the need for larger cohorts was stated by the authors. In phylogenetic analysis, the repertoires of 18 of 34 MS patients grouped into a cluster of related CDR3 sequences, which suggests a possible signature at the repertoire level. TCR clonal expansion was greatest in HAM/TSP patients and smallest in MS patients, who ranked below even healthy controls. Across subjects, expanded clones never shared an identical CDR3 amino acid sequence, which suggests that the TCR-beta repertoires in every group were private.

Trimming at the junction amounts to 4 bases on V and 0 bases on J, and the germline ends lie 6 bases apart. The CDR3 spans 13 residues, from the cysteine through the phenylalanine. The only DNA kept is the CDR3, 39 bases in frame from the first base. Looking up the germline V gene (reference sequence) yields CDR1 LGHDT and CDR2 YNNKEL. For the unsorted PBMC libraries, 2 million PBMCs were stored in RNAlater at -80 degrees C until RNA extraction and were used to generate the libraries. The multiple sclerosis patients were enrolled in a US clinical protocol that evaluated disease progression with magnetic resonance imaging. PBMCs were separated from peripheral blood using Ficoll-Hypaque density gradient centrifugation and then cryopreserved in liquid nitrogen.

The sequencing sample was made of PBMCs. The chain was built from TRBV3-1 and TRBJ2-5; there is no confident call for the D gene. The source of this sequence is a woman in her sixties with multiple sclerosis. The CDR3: CASSPPYQETQYF. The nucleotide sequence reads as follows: TGTGCCAGCAGCCCCCCCTACCAAGAGACCCAGTACTTC.